The 19 T cell receptor beta chains listed next were all sequenced from one sample in a study of T-cell reconstitution after alpha-beta-depleted transplantation in children. Using unique molecular identifiers, the investigators prepared the TCRbeta library. TCRdb passed the PCR reads through MiXCR, listing each CDR3 protein once. This table has a few hundred thousand distinct CDR3 sequences, approximately 13% appearing once. Material: PBMCs, mostly from graft donor cells, obtained 360 days after TCRalphabeta/CD19-depleted stem cell transplant. All receptors come from a male patient between 10 and 17 years old who had a stem cell transplant for acute myeloid leukemia, so the T cells may come from the graft donor.

This clonotype turned up a few times. The chain combines TRBV5-1 with TRBJ2-2, with 7 bases aligning to TRBD1. The CDR3 totals 13 residues. Germline-derived CDR1 and CDR2 are SGHRS and YFSETQ. V shed 4 bases, J shed 7 bases, and the junction held 4 bases outside the gene matches. Written as DNA, the CDR3 is TGCGCCAGCAGCGCGACAGGGCTCGGGGAGCTGTTTTTT. It codes for CASSATGLGELFF.

This clonotype has a handful of counts. This chain links TRBV4-3 with TRBJ2-1, with 8 bases fitting TRBD2. Per germline, CDR1 LGHNA and CDR2 YSLEER. The CDR3 totals 18 residues. With 0 bases clipped from V and 0 bases from J, the junction kept 7 bases outside the gene matches. CDR3 DNA: TGCGCCAGCAGCCAAGAGTCGACTAGCGTCCGCTCCTACAATGAGCAGTTCTTC. Protein sequence: CASSQESTSVRSYNEQFF.

V gene TRBV3-1 combines with J gene TRBJ2-5; the D call may be TRBD1 or TRBD2 (5 bases each). V lost 3 bases to trimming and J lost 1 base, with 9 bases between them. The CDR3 totals 14 residues. Looked up from germline, CDR1 is LGHDT and CDR2 is YNNKEL (reference sequence). CDR3: CASSHSGTQETQYF. The CDR3 DNA reads as TGTGCCAGCAGCCATTCCGGGACCCAAGAGACCCAGTACTTC.

This clonotype has a handful of counts. V usage is TRBV5-1 and J usage is TRBJ2-1; 9 bases agree with TRBD1. V shed 7 bases and J 3 bases; nucleotides not matched to a gene: 5. There are 14 residues in the CDR3. The germline CDR1 and CDR2 sequences are SGHRS and YFSETQ. Written as DNA, the CDR3 is TGCGCCAGCTACACGACAGGGGGCTACAATGAGCAGTTCTTC. This encodes CASYTTGGYNEQFF.

Only a few counts were recorded for this clonotype. The V gene is TRBV20-1, the J gene TRBJ2-3, with a possible D match to TRBD2 (6 bases). In germline, CDR1 is DFQATT, CDR2 SNEGSKA (reference sequence). This CDR3 comprises 11 residues. Trimming pared 6 bases from V and 14 bases from J, leaving 18 bases between. DNA of the CDR3: TGCAGTGCCCCAAGGAGCGGGTCCCGGTATTTT. As protein: CSAPRSGSRYF.

This clonotype was observed at least ten times. CDR3 DNA: TGTGCCAGCAGTTTTCTACAGGCTACCTACGAGCAGTACTTC. This sequence encodes CASSFLQATYEQYF. The rearrangement uses TRBV28 and TRBJ2-7, with D possibly matching TRBD1 (5 bases). Per the germline V gene, CDR1 is MDHEN and CDR2 is SYDVKM. This CDR3 has 14 amino acids. Trimming cost V 3 bases and J 2 bases, with 11 bases left between them.

This clonotype was seen a handful of times. V is TRBV6-1 and J is TRBJ2-3; 9 nucleotides agree with TRBD1. Looked up from germline, CDR1 is MNHNS and CDR2 is SASEGT. V lost 5 bases, J lost 4 bases, and 7 bases stayed unmatched. This CDR3 is built from 15 residues. CDR3 in amino acids: CASSKYRGLADTQYF. As DNA, the CDR3 is TGTGCCAGCAGTAAATACAGGGGGCTGGCAGATACGCAGTATTTT.

A few counts support this clonotype. The chain recombines TRBV5-1 with TRBJ2-7; the D gene could be TRBD1 or TRBD2 (5 bases each). Germline V gives CDR1 SGHRS, CDR2 YFSETQ. V lost 4 bases and J 0 bases, leaving 14 bases between the germline ends. This CDR3 has 15 amino acids. CDR3 region: CASSPGPPGSYEQYF. The CDR3 region has the DNA TGCGCCAGCAGCCCGGGACCCCCAGGCTCCTACGAGCAGTACTTC.

This clonotype was seen ten or more times. This rearrangement joins TRBV28 to TRBJ2-3; tentative D call: TRBD2 (6 bases). CDR1 and CDR2 from the germline V gene are MDHEN and SYDVKM. V was clipped by 2 bases and J by 2 bases, with 17 bases between them. The CDR3 length is 17 residues. The CDR3 coding sequence is TGTGCCAGCAGTTTAGCCAAGGGTAGCGGAACCACAGATACGCAGTATTTT. Amino acids: CASSLAKGSGTTDTQYF.

This clonotype was seen only a few times. V usage is TRBV7-9 and J usage is TRBJ2-3; D is unresolved. This CDR3 contains 12 residues. CDR1 SEHNR and CDR2 FQNEAQ come from the germline V gene (reference sequence). V lost 8 bases, J lost 4 bases, and 10 bases lay in between. CDR3 bases: TGTGCCAGCTCGACAAGAGCAGATACGCAGTATTTT. Its translation: CASSTRADTQYF.

The CDR3 DNA sequence: TGCAGTGCTAGTGGACAGACCTACAATGAGCAGTTCTTC. Translating it yields CSASGQTYNEQFF. The chain carries TRBV20-1 and TRBJ2-1; TRBD1 might be the D (6 bases). Germline lookup yields CDR1 DFQATT and CDR2 SNEGSKA (reference sequence). The V gene lost 3 bases and the J gene lost 2 bases, with 8 bases spanning the gap. The CDR3 has 13 amino acids.

This clonotype turned up a few times. This chain connects TRBV20-1 to TRBJ2-3, with TRBD2 matching 10 bases. Trimming took 4 bases from V and 6 from J; bases not matched to a gene: 10. This CDR3 is built from 15 residues. The germline gives CDR1 DFQATT, CDR2 SNEGSKA (reference sequence). CDR3 DNA sequence: TGCAGTGCTACCCTAGCGGGAGCTAGATCCGATACGCAGTATTTT. Residues: CSATLAGARSDTQYF.

This clonotype was seen more than once but under ten times. J is TRBJ2-7 and V is TRBV9; 11 nucleotides match TRBD2. The CDR3 contains 17 residues. The trim removed 0 bases at V and 4 bases at J, leaving 9 bases unmatched. Germline lookup yields CDR1 SGDLS and CDR2 YYNGEE. The CDR3 DNA sequence: TGTGCCAGCAGCGTAGGTAGAACTAGCGGGAGTCTGTACGAGCAGTACTTC. This gives the protein CASSVGRTSGSLYEQYF.

This clonotype was seen a few times. The genes are TRBV20-1 and TRBJ1-5; 8 bases line up with TRBD1. The trim removed 0 bases at V and 3 bases at J, leaving 10 bases unmatched. CDR3 length equals 17 residues. From germline, CDR1 is DFQATT and CDR2 SNEGSKA (reference sequence). This CDR3 is CSARDPTGEFNNQPQHF. CDR3 coding DNA: TGCAGTGCTAGAGATCCGACAGGGGAATTTAACAATCAGCCCCAGCATTTT.

The chain's CDR3 is CASSPDGPEQYF. In DNA form, the CDR3 reads TGTGCCAGCAGCCCCGACGGACCCGAGCAGTACTTC. The chain carries TRBV7-2 and TRBJ2-7; D remains unclear. Trimming removed 5 bases from V and 6 bases from J, with 11 bases in between. From germline, CDR1 is SGHTA and CDR2 FQGNSA. The CDR3 length is 12 residues.

V gene TRBV18 combines with J gene TRBJ2-7; 7 positions agree with TRBD1. The CDR3 extends over 15 amino acids. Germline V gene lookup returns CDR1 KGHSH and CDR2 LQKENI. V lost 5 bases, J lost 2 bases, and 9 bases stayed unmatched. The CDR3 sequence is CASSFGPGQTYEQYF. The CDR3 nucleotides read TGTGCCAGCTCATTCGGGCCGGGACAGACCTACGAGCAGTACTTC.

This clonotype was detected only a few times. The chain joins TRBV4-2 to TRBJ2-7, with TRBD2 identical over 10 bases. The CDR3 contains 17 residues. The ends lost 0 bases at V and 4 bases at J; junction bases unmatched: 9. Germline assignment: CDR1 LGHNA and CDR2 YNFKEQ. The CDR3 reads CASSQDDLAGVEYEQYF. CDR3 sequence (DNA): TGTGCCAGCAGCCAAGATGACCTAGCGGGAGTGGAGTACGAGCAGTACTTC.

The chain couples TRBV19 to TRBJ2-7; TRBD1 agrees at 7 bases. The V gene end was trimmed by 5 bases and the J gene end by 3 bases; junction bases not matched to a gene: 10. The CDR3 is made up of 15 amino acids. CDR1 is LNHDA, CDR2 SQIVND, per germline (reference sequence). DNA for the CDR3: TGTGCCAGTAGTCCGGCAGGGACAGCTTTCTACGAGCAGTACTTC. It translates to CASSPAGTAFYEQYF. The variable domain in full, completed from reference TRBV19 and TRBJ2-7, reads DGGITQSPKYLFRKEGQNVTLSCEQNLNHDAMYWYRQDPGQGLRLIYYSQIVNDFQKGDIAEGYSVSREKKESFPLTVTSAQKNPTAFYLCASSPAGTAFYEQYFGPGTRLTVT.

V usage is TRBV7-2 and J usage is TRBJ2-7; D call uncertain. The V end lost 0 bases, the J end lost 1 base, and 13 bases lay between the germline ends. Germline V gene data show CDR1 as SGHTA and CDR2 as FQGNSA. This CDR3 is 16 amino acids long. The CDR3 reads CASSLASGFLSYEQYF. The CDR3 nucleotides are TGTGCCAGCAGCTTAGCCTCCGGCTTCCTTTCCTACGAGCAGTACTTC. The whole variable domain, remainder taken from reference TRBV7-2 and TRBJ2-7, is GAGVSQSPSNKVTEKGKDVELRCDPISGHTALYWYRQSLGQGLEFLIYFQGNSAPDKSGLPSDRFSAERTGGSVSTLTIQRTQQEDSAVYLCASSLASGFLSYEQYFGPGTRLTVT.